This T cell receptor (beta chain) was observed in a study of blood T cell repertoires in COVID-19. V was pared by 5 bases and J by 2 bases, with 8 bases of the junction left unmatched. Germline V lookup: CDR1 KGHDR, CDR2 SFDVKD. There are 16 residues in the CDR3. Original handling: Cell counts per sample came from amplifying reference gene primers. Assay used: immunoSEQ multiplex PCR; TCRdb lists only in-frame clones, some missing. That table furnishes V, J and clone size, whereas the DNA furnished D and trimming. The data show 50,000 to 70,000 clones, more than 80% seen once. This clone was recorded once.

The sequencing sample was made of peripheral blood. The chain is built from TRBV24-1 and TRBJ2-5, with TRBD1 matching 9 bases. The receptor was derived from a woman of 80 years or more with active COVID-19. CDR3 DNA sequence: TGTGCCACCAGTGGACATACCGGGACAGGGCAAGAGACCCAGTACTTC. Amino acid sequence: CATSGHTGTGQETQYF.